This T cell receptor beta chain was documented in a study of identical twins (dated by TCRdb to 2015 to 2016). Notes on the research overall: The study deep-sequenced TCR alpha and beta repertoires from monozygotic twins, unrelated adults of various ages and cord blood to test whether fetal clonotypes persist. To rule out contamination, the twin experiments were replicated at different times with different library preparation protocols. Summary of the overall study and its limitations: Recombination models systematically underestimated out-of-frame TCR alpha sharing in monozygotic twins but agreed with sharing between unrelated individuals. Compared with coincidental sharing between unrelated individuals, out-of-frame TCR alpha sequences shared between twins showed an excess of sequences with low generation probability. In beta out-of-frame sequences, excess twin sharing was weaker, because having fewer shared sequences lowered the signal-to-noise ratio. Conclusions relied on cross-sectional statistical analysis, since the same donors could not be followed over many years. Invariant T cells such as MAIT and iNKT could partly confound zero-insertion analyses, though diverse VJ usage argued against this for most clonotypes. Abundant cord blood beta clonotypes had fewer insertions, young adult naive repertoires showed a similar but weaker trend, and memory repertoires showed no such trend.

Concerning this clonotype: Which antigen it targets is not known. No much larger clone is present one base from it, and per-base qualities are unavailable.

The library was generated by 5' RACE. Sequencing relied on an Illumina HiSeq 2000. Template switching added a universal primer binding site, and the final cDNA carried a unique molecular identifier that allowed TCR cDNA molecules to be counted accurately. Specific primers in the conserved constant-segment region were used to synthesize first-strand cDNA for TCR alpha and beta chains. To control for contamination, every cDNA library carried two barcodes: a SMART-Mk sample barcode plus Illumina barcodes. TruSeq adapter sequences and Illumina sample barcodes were added in two successive PCR steps. The Illumina HiSeq platform was used with custom primers to sequence TCR alpha and beta cDNA libraries. The original pipeline was this. MiGEC processed the raw reads to extract unique molecular identifiers, while MiXCR was used to determine the CDR3 positions. For each individual, recombination models were inferred using an EM algorithm with the repgenHMM and IGoR tools. The tcR package in R was used for shared clonotype analysis, with sharing normalized by the product of cloneset sizes. Out-of-frame nonproductive sequences were analyzed to study raw recombination free of thymic and clonal selection effects. TCRdb cleaned the public reads at Q25 with fastp, built clones with MiXCR and kept in-frame beta chains. Here each entry gathers all rows of one CDR3 protein and keeps the most common genes and DNA. What appears here as the V and J calls and clone size reflects TCRdb's work, not the paper's. This sample gives about 520,000 distinct CDR3 sequences in total; about 20% of them show up just once. The ten largest account for around 0.9% of the sample.

All donors were healthy Caucasians. Three pairs of female monozygotic twins, all aged about 18 to 29 years, were included in the twin cohort. Positive isolation kits from Invitrogen were used to isolate CD4+ and CD8+ T cell populations. The CDR1 and CDR2 encoded by the germline V gene (reference sequence) are MNHNY and SVGAGI. The CDR3 goes from the cysteine to the phenylalanine over 13 residues. The kept DNA is CDR3 alone, 39 bases in frame from the first base. V drops 7 bases and J drops 7 bases, leaving 17 bases in between. The data also belong to a second study, concerning T cells expressing NK-cell markers. The second study's paper adds: Three sorted T-cell subsets (CD3+CD56+NKG2C+, CD3+CD56+NKG2C- and CD3+CD56-NKG2C+) from several donors had their TCR beta-chain repertoires profiled. Most of the eight sequenced donors were HCMV-seropositive and one was HCMV-seronegative. To restrict sorting to alphabetaTCR-expressing T cells, an anti-gammadeltaTCR antibody was added in several experiments. In a handful of donors, the dominant CD3+CD56+NKG2C+ clonotypes were among the top 10 CD8+ clonotypes and accounted for about 1.0-7.5% of CD8+ T cells. Those dominant clonotypes were again the most abundant among CD3+CD56-NKG2C+ cells in a few donors, at about 28.3-65%. It remained unclear whether the expanded NKG2C-expressing T cell clones were specific for HCMV antigens. Randomly selected healthy volunteers, three men and five women, were used as the eight sequenced donors. To determine HCMV serostatus, a commercial ELISA kit was used to detect HCMV-specific IgG in serum. MIGEC was used to demultiplex reads and group the reads by UMI, and MiTCR was used to assemble and quantify clonotypes. To remove erroneous sequences, TCR cDNA sequences were retained only when supported by two or more reads. The tcR package was used for downstream repertoire analysis, with clonotypes matched between fractions based on CDR3 nucleotide sequence plus V segment. Antigen specificity was annotated against VDJdb with VDJmatch, allowing one amino acid substitution in CDR3.

Sample: CD4+ T cells sorted from blood. The rearranged segments are TRBV6-6 and TRBJ2-7; tentative D gene TRBD1, with 6 bases matching. The clonotype comes from a woman in her late teens or twenties in good health. The nucleotide sequence is TGTGCCAGCAACGCCCAACAAGACAGGGAGCAGTACTTC. Its product reads: CASNAQQDREQYF.